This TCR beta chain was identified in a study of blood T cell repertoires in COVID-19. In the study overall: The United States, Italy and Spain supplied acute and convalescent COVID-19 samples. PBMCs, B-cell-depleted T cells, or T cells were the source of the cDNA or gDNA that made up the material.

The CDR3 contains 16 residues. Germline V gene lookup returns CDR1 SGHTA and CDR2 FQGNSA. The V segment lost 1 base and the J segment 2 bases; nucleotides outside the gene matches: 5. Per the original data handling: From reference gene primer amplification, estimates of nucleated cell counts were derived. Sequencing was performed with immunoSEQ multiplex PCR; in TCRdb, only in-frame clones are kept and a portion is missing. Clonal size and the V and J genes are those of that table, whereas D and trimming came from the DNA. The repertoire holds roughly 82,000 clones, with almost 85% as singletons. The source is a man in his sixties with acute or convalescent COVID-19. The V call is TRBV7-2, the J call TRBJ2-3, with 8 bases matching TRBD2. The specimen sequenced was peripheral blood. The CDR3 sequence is CASSLVRGGPTDTQYF. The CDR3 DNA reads TGTGCCAGCAGCTTAGTACGCGGGGGGCCCACAGATACGCAGTATTTT.